Shown below are 28 T cell receptor beta chains from a single sample sequenced in a study of T-cell memory formation after mild COVID-19 (dated by TCRdb to about 2021). Receptors were amplified or captured by 5' RACE. For sequencing, an Illumina NovaSeq 6000 was employed. The raw public reads went through TCRdb reprocessing: fastp at Q25, MiXCR clone calling, in-frame beta chains kept. Each record represents a unique CDR3 protein, reported with the most common genes and DNA among its rows. The sample includes 430,000 or so distinct CDR3 sequences, with around 25% observed a single time. About 12% of the sample lies in the top ten. The sequenced sample was PBMCs or a T cell subset sorted from them (not recorded which). These TCRs come from an adult woman who had mild COVID-19 (a few samples of this study predate the infection). The sample titles of this study are shuffled in the database, so cell type and time point are left out; the donor was told from shared clones.

The chain links TRBV9 to TRBJ2-1; D uncertain. Per the germline V gene, CDR1 is SGDLS and CDR2 is YYNGEE. The CDR3 sequence is 16 residues long. V lost 0 bases, J lost 1 base, and 11 bases lay in between. The CDR3 protein is CASSVVPALSYNEQFF. The CDR3 nucleotides are TGTGCCAGCAGCGTAGTGCCAGCGCTTTCCTACAATGAGCAGTTCTTC.

This clonotype was seen a few times. V is TRBV28 and J is TRBJ2-3, with D possibly being TRBD2 (6 bases). V was pared by 5 bases and J by 2 bases, with 14 bases between. CDR1 is MDHEN, CDR2 SYDVKM, per germline. The CDR3 totals 15 residues. The CDR3 DNA reads as TGTGCCAGCAGTCGAGGTAGCGGCCCCACAGATACGCAGTATTTT. Its translation: CASSRGSGPTDTQYF. Looking up the rest from reference TRBV28 and TRBJ2-3 gives the full variable domain: DVKVTQSSRYLVKRTGEKVFLECVQDMDHENMFWYRQDPGLGLRLIYFSYDVKMKEKGDIPEGYSVSREKKERFSLILESASTNQTSMYLCASSRGSGPTDTQYFGPGTRLTVL.

This clonotype was found a few times. The chain recombines TRBV29-1 with TRBJ1-3; D remains unclear. Germline loops: CDR1 SQVTM, CDR2 ANQGSEA. The V end was cut by 7 bases, the J end by 0 bases, with 4 bases between. The CDR3 covers 11 residues. The chain's CDR3 is CSAFSGNTIYF. CDR3 nucleotide sequence: TGCAGCGCTTTCTCTGGAAACACCATATATTTT. Full variable domain (missing parts from reference TRBV29-1 and TRBJ1-3): SAVISQKPSRDICQRGTSLTIQCQVDSQVTMMFWYRQQPGQSLTLIATANQGSEATYESGFVIDKFPISRPNLTFSTLTVSNMSPEDSSIYLCSAFSGNTIYFGEGSWLTVV.

The chain couples TRBV11-2 to TRBJ2-1; 7 bases are a match to TRBD2. Germline V gene lookup returns CDR1 SGHAT and CDR2 FQNNGV. After removal of 6 bases from V and 7 bases from J, the junction contained 3 bases not matched to a gene. CDR3 length: 12 amino acids. For the CDR3, the DNA is TGTGCCAGCAGGACAGCGGGGAATGAGCAGTTCTTC. Translating gives CASRTAGNEQFF.

A few counts support this clonotype. This rearrangement joins TRBV18 to TRBJ2-1; perhaps TRBD1 as D (6 bases). The CDR3 length is 15 residues. Trimming stripped 10 bases from V and 2 bases from J, with 18 bases between. Germline CDR1 is KGHSH and CDR2 is LQKENI. CDR3 in amino acids: CATQGSGPTYNEQFF. The DNA of the CDR3 is TGTGCCACCCAGGGGAGTGGGCCCACCTACAATGAGCAGTTCTTC.

V is TRBV28 and J is TRBJ1-1, with D perhaps TRBD1 (5 bases). The CDR3 sequence is 13 residues long. Germline-derived CDR1 and CDR2 are MDHEN and SYDVKM. V was trimmed by 3 bases and J by 8 bases, leaving 13 bases between them. CDR3 region: CASSFQGVREAFF. Here the CDR3 DNA reads TGTGCCAGCAGTTTTCAGGGCGTCCGCGAAGCTTTCTTT.

This clonotype turned up a few times. The chain links TRBV5-1 to TRBJ2-1, with TRBD2 identical over 7 bases. The CDR3 is 15 residues long. V was clipped by 0 bases and J by 8 bases; unmatched bases: 8. From germline, CDR1 is SGHRS and CDR2 YFSETQ. The CDR3 sequence is CASSLGWEGPHEQFF. CDR3 nucleotide sequence: TGCGCCAGCAGCTTGGGGTGGGAGGGCCCCCATGAGCAGTTCTTC.

This clonotype was observed a handful of times. The chain recombines TRBV10-3 with TRBJ2-7; 7 bases are shared with TRBD2. The CDR3 runs 12 residues. The ends lost 6 bases at V and 7 bases at J; junction bases unmatched: 6. Germline CDR1 ENHRY, CDR2 SYGVKD. The CDR3 DNA follows: TGTGCCATCAGGAGGGAGGGAAGGGAGCAGTACTTC. Its translation is CAIRREGREQYF.

The CDR3 DNA reads TGTGCCAGCAGCTTAGCCCCAGGGGGGGGCCGCTATTCCTACGAGCAGTACTTC. The encoded protein is CASSLAPGGGRYSYEQYF. This chain joins TRBV7-2 and TRBJ2-7, with D perhaps matching TRBD1 or TRBD2 (7 bases each). V dropped 0 bases and J dropped 1 base, with 19 bases sitting between them. The CDR3 has 18 amino acids. Germline V CDR1 and CDR2: SGHTA, FQGNSA.

This clonotype was recorded many times. The chain carries TRBV2 and TRBJ1-4; D possibly corresponds to TRBD1 (6 bases). The V end lost 6 bases, the J end lost 8 bases, and 10 bases lay between the germline ends. The germline gives CDR1 SNHLY, CDR2 FYNNEI. The CDR3 covers 12 residues. CDR3 nucleotide sequence: TGTGCCAGCAGACAGGGTGGGGAAAAACTGTTTTTT. Its translation: CASRQGGEKLFF.

The chain has TRBV7-6 and TRBJ2-3; TRBD2 aligns across 11 bases. Trimming cost V 1 base and J 0 bases; bases outside gene matches: 18. The CDR3 sequence is 22 residues long. The germline CDR1 and CDR2 sequences are SGHVS and FNYEAQ. CDR3: CASSLEEPSPNRLAGSTDTQYF. CDR3 DNA: TGTGCCAGCAGCTTAGAGGAGCCGTCACCGAACAGACTAGCGGGGAGCACAGATACGCAGTATTTT.

In its sample, this clonotype was seen a few times. This chain uses TRBV29-1 with TRBJ2-5, with TRBD2 matching over 7 bases. The CDR3 contains 18 residues. V was clipped by 0 bases and J by 4 bases; unmatched bases: 17. Germline V lookup: CDR1 SQVTM, CDR2 ANQGSEA. The CDR3 coding sequence is TGCAGCGTTGAAGATCTGACGGGGGAGGGAGGGTTTTTAGAGACCCAGTACTTC. It encodes CSVEDLTGEGGFLETQYF.

This clonotype has a handful of counts. The gene calls are TRBV24-1 and TRBJ2-5, with 11 positions matching TRBD1. J lost 4 bases, V lost 2 bases, and 5 bases had no gene match. Germline CDR1 is KGHDR and CDR2 is SFDVKD. The CDR3 length is 16 residues. The CDR3 DNA reads TGTGCCACCAGTGATTACGGGACAGGGGGAGGAGAGACCCAGTACTTC. This sequence encodes CATSDYGTGGGETQYF.

J is TRBJ1-1 and V is TRBV29-1; D is undetermined. The germline V gene encodes CDR1 SQVTM and CDR2 ANQGSEA. This CDR3 has 13 residues. Trimming took off 4 bases at V and 2 bases at J, with 11 bases between the two ends. CDR3 nucleotides: TGCAGCGTTGGATCAGACCCTAACACTGAAGCTTTCTTT. It encodes CSVGSDPNTEAFF. Using reference TRBV29-1 and TRBJ1-1 for the parts outside the CDR3, the full variable domain is SAVISQKPSRDICQRGTSLTIQCQVDSQVTMMFWYRQQPGQSLTLIATANQGSEATYESGFVIDKFPISRPNLTFSTLTVSNMSPEDSSIYLCSVGSDPNTEAFFGQGTRLTVV.

The rearrangement joins TRBV6-5 to TRBJ2-1; TRBD2 agrees at 9 bases. The V gene end was trimmed by 0 bases and the J gene end by 4 bases; junction bases not matched to a gene: 4. The CDR3 consists of 16 residues. Germline CDR1 and CDR2: MNHEY and SVGAGI. In DNA form, the CDR3 reads TGTGCCAGCAGTTACTCGTTAGCGGGAGTGTACAATGAGCAGTTCTTC. This codes for CASSYSLAGVYNEQFF.

This sequence joins TRBV2 and TRBJ2-3; TRBD1 aligns across 9 bases. The CDR3 loop spans 15 amino acids. In germline, CDR1 is SNHLY, CDR2 FYNNEI. Unmatched junction bases numbered 6, after V lost 5 bases and J lost 3 bases. The CDR3 nucleotides read TGTGCCAGCAGTTCGGACAGGGGAGTGACAGATACGCAGTATTTT. Protein: CASSSDRGVTDTQYF.

This chain connects TRBV4-2 to TRBJ1-2, with no clear D. CDR1 and CDR2 (germline): LGHNA, YNFKEQ. Trimming stripped 4 bases from V and 8 bases from J, with 23 bases between. This CDR3 region has 16 residues. CDR3 protein: CASSPPPETGNRGYTF. The CDR3 bases are TGTGCCAGCAGCCCTCCCCCGGAGACGGGCAATCGGGGCTACACCTTC.

The chain combines TRBV12-3 or TRBV12-4 with TRBJ1-3, with D perhaps TRBD1 (5 bases). The CDR3 has 16 amino acids. V lost 5 bases and J lost 8, with 22 bases in between. The CDR3, as DNA: TGTGCCAGCAGTCCTACCGGGACCGGGACTTGGGACACCATATATTTT. Its protein is CASSPTGTGTWDTIYF.

This clonotype was counted between two and nine times. Here the CDR3 reads CASSWGLAGGRNQETQYF. For the CDR3, the DNA is TGTGCCAGCAGCTGGGGACTAGCGGGGGGGCGGAACCAAGAGACCCAGTACTTC. This rearrangement joins TRBV11-2 to TRBJ2-5, with TRBD2 matching 16 bases. Trimming removed 4 bases from V and 0 bases from J; junction bases left unmatched: 5. CDR1 and CDR2 from the germline V gene are SGHAT and FQNNGV. The CDR3 sequence is 18 residues long. The full variable domain, completed using reference TRBV11-2 and TRBJ2-5, is EAGVAQSPRYKIIEKRQSVAFWCNPISGHATLYWYQQILGQGPKLLIQFQNNGVVDDSQLPKDRFSAERLKGVDSTLKIQPAKLEDSAVYLCASSWGLAGGRNQETQYFGPGTRLLVL.

The rearrangement uses TRBV9 and TRBJ1-3; D is possibly TRBD1 (5 bases). Germline-derived CDR1 and CDR2 are SGDLS and YYNGEE. V gave up 2 bases and J gave up 2 bases, with 14 bases separating them. This CDR3 contains 16 residues. The CDR3: CASSVLSGGAGNTIYF. For the CDR3, the DNA is TGTGCCAGCAGCGTCTTAAGCGGGGGAGCTGGAAACACCATATATTTT.

This clonotype was recorded a few times. CDR3 amino acids: CASSIQEYTEAFF. The CDR3, as DNA: TGTGCCAGCAGTATACAGGAGTACACTGAAGCTTTCTTT. The V gene is TRBV12-3 or TRBV12-4, the J gene TRBJ1-1, with D perhaps TRBD1 (5 bases). V was cut by 5 bases and J by 3 bases, with 10 bases left in between. CDR3 size: 13 residues.

The V gene is TRBV5-4, the J gene TRBJ2-7; 7 nucleotides line up with TRBD2. CDR3 length: 13 amino acids. Germline loops: CDR1 SGHNT, CDR2 YYREEE (reference sequence). Trimming removed 3 bases from V and 6 bases from J; junction bases left unmatched: 6. The CDR3 reads CASSSHPGGEQYF. CDR3 DNA: TGTGCCAGCAGCTCCCATCCGGGGGGCGAGCAGTACTTC.

The V gene is TRBV4-2, the J gene TRBJ2-2, with D unresolved. V shed 0 bases and J shed 5 bases, with 22 bases lying between them. CDR1 LGHNA and CDR2 YNFKEQ come from the germline V gene. CDR3 length: 19 amino acids. CDR3 in DNA: TGTGCCAGCAGCCAAGATTTTGGCAACTTAGGGTCGGTGACCGGGGAGCTGTTTTTT. Amino acids: CASSQDFGNLGSVTGELFF.

The rearrangement uses TRBV24-1 and TRBJ2-2, with D hard to call. V gave up 1 base and J gave up 1 base, with 6 bases separating them. The germline CDR1 and CDR2 sequences are KGHDR and SFDVKD. This CDR3 is built from 15 residues. The CDR3 loop reads CATSDLTVNTGELFF. CDR3 nucleotides: TGTGCCACCAGTGATTTAACGGTGAACACCGGGGAGCTGTTTTTT.

There are a few counts of this clonotype. The CDR3 loop is CASSLEFPAGAQYF. Written as DNA, the CDR3 is TGTGCCAGCAGTTTAGAGTTCCCCGCGGGAGCGCAGTACTTC. This chain uses TRBV12-3 or TRBV12-4 with TRBJ2-7, with TRBD2 identical over 7 bases. This CDR3 has 14 amino acids. With 1 base clipped from V and 9 bases from J, the junction kept 9 bases outside the gene matches.

V gene TRBV12-3 or TRBV12-4 combines with J gene TRBJ2-1; no firm D call. The CDR3 has 17 residues. V lost 3 bases to trimming and J lost 0 bases, with 15 bases between them. CDR3 residues: CASSFVTTMSSYNEQFF. The CDR3 region has the DNA TGTGCCAGCAGTTTTGTTACCACAATGAGCTCCTACAATGAGCAGTTCTTC.

The chain couples TRBV24-1 to TRBJ2-2; 9 bases agree with TRBD1. The CDR3 has 16 residues. V gave up 3 bases and J gave up 1 base; unmatched junction bases: 2. Germline V CDR1 and CDR2: KGHDR, SFDVKD. The chain's CDR3 is CATSDLGQGNTGELFF. CDR3 nucleotide sequence: TGTGCCACCAGTGATCTGGGACAGGGGAACACCGGGGAGCTGTTTTTT.

The rearrangement links TRBV6-5 to TRBJ2-7, with 8 bases aligning to TRBD1. This CDR3 is 16 amino acids long. Germline loops: CDR1 MNHEY, CDR2 SVGAGI. With V trimmed by 0 bases and J by 4 bases, 8 bases remained unmatched. The CDR3 spells CASSYSIRTGWYEQYF. DNA for the CDR3: TGTGCCAGCAGTTACTCGATTCGGACAGGGTGGTACGAGCAGTACTTC.